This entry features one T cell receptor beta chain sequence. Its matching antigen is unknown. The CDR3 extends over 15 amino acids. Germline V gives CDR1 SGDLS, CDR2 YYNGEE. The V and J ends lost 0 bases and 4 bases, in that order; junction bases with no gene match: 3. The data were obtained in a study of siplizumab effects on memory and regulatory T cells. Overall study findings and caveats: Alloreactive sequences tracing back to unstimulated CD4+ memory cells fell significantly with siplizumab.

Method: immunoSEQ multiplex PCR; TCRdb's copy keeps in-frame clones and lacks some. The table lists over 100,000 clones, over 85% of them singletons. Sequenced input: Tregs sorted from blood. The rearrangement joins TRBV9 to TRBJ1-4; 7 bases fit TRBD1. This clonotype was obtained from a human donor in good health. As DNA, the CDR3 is TGTGCCAGCAGCGTAGCGACAGGGAATAATGAAAAACTGTTTTTT. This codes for CASSVATGNNEKLFF. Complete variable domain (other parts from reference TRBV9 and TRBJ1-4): DSGVTQTPKHLITATGQRVTLRCSPRSGDLSVYWYQQSLDQGLQFLIQYYNGEERAKGNILERFSAQQFPDLHSELNLSSLELGDSALYFCASSVATGNNEKLFFGSGTQLSVL.